This TCR beta chain was recorded in a study of CXCR3-negative and CXCR3-positive naive CD8 T cells. Findings of the study overall: In CXCR3-positive naive cells, the TRB CDR3s were more hydrophobic than in CXCR3-negative naive cells.

Researchers prepared the TRB cDNA libraries using 5' RACE with UMI labels. Reprocessing the 5' RACE reads, TCRdb reports a single entry for every CDR3 protein and omits DNA. The sample totals over 55,000 distinct CDR3 sequences. Details on this clonotype: The antigen is not known.

The sample consisted of naive CXCR3+ CD8+ T cells from blood. Subset: CD45RO-CCR7+CD27+CD95- naive CD8+ T cells expressing CXCR3 (TNR3+). This clonotype originated in a human donor in good health. Some clones in this sample may be carry-over from other donors' samples.

CDR3 residues: CSDLTGDTEAFF. V is TRBV29-1 and J is TRBJ1-1; TCRdb names TRBD1, which stays unverified in the absence of DNA. Per the germline V gene, CDR1 is SQVTM and CDR2 is ANQGSEA. This CDR3 spans 12 amino acids.